Reported below is one T cell receptor (beta chain). Its antigen is not known. The entry originates in a study of blood T cells in healthy people across ages. Study-level points and caveats: Aged donors had fewer naive CD4+ cells and lower diversity than long-lived donors. Diversity of TCR beta per million T cells declined in a roughly linear way with age. TCR beta diversity tracked closely with naive T cell percentage.

A J-beta primer mix and a sample-barcoded 5' primer were used in a second PCR of roughly 6 to 12 cycles. Tagging of each cDNA molecule was performed by a template-switch adaptor with 12 random nucleotides. Each CDR3 protein gets one entry after TCRdb re-called the 5' RACE reads with MiXCR. The profile shows 700,000 or so distinct CDR3 sequences, 20% to 25% of them singletons. CDR3 length: 12 residues. The germline V gene encodes CDR1 MNHEY and CDR2 SMNVEV (reference sequence). Trimming cost V 8 bases and J 1 base, with 8 bases left between them. The receptor was derived from a man aged 70-80 years in good health. The specimen was blood. The rearrangement uses TRBV27 and TRBJ1-2; tentative D call: TRBD1 (5 bases). The CDR3 spells CASLGDNYGYTF. The CDR3 DNA follows: TGTGCCAGCCTGGGGGATAACTATGGCTACACCTTC.